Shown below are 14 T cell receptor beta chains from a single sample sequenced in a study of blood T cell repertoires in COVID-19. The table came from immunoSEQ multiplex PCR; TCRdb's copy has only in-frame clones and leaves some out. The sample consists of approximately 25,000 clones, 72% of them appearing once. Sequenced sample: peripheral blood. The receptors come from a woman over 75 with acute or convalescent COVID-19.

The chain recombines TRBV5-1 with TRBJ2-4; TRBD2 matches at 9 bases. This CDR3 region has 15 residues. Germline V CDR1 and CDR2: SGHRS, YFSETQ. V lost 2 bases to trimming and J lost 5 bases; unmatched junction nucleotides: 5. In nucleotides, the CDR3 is TGCGCCAGCAGCTTTAGCGGGAGTCCCCAAAACATTCAGTACTTC. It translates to CASSFSGSPQNIQYF.

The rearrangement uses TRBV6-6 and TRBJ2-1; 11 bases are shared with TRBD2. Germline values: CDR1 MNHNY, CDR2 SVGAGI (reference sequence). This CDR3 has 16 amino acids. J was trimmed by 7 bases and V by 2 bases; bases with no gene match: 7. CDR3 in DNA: TGTGCCAGCAGTTACCCGGCTAGCGGGAGGAAAAATGAGCAGTTCTTC. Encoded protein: CASSYPASGRKNEQFF.

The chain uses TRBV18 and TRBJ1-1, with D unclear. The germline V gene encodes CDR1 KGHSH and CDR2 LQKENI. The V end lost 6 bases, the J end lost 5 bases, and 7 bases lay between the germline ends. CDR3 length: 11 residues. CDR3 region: CASSVETEAFF. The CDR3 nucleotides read TGTGCCAGCTCGGTCGAGACTGAAGCTTTCTTT.

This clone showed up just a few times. Here the CDR3 reads CASSQGGWGNEKLFF. The CDR3 DNA reads as TGCGCCAGCAGCCAGGGGGGTTGGGGTAATGAAAAACTGTTTTTT. The chain combines TRBV4-1 with TRBJ1-4, with TRBD1 as a possible D gene (5 bases). Trimming took off 3 bases at V and 4 bases at J, with 12 bases between the two ends. Germline CDR1 MGHRA, CDR2 YSYEKL. The CDR3 sequence is 15 residues long.

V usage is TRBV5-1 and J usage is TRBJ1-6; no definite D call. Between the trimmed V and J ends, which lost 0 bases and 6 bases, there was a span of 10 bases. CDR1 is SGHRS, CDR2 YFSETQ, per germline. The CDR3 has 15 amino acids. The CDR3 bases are TGCGCCAGCAGCTTGGGAAACAGATTTAATTCACCCCTCCACTTT. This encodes CASSLGNRFNSPLHF.

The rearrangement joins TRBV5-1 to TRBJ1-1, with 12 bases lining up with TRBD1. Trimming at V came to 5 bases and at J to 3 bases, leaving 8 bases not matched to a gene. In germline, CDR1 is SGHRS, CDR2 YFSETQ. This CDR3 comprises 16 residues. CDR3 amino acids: CASRPAGQGAYTEAFF. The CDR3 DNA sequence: TGCGCCAGCAGACCCGCGGGACAGGGGGCATACACTGAAGCTTTCTTT.

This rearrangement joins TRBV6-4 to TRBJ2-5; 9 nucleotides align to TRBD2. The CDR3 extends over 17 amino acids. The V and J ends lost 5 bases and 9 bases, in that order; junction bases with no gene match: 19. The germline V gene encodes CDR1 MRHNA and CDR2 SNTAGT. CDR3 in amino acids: CASSPHRLAARKGAQYF. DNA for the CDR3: TGTGCCAGCAGTCCCCACCGACTAGCGGCCCGGAAAGGGGCCCAGTACTTC.

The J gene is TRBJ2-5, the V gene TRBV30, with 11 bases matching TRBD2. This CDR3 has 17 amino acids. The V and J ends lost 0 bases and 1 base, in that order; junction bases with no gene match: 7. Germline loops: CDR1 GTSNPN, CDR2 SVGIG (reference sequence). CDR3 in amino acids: CAWSVGASGGTQETQYF. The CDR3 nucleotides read TGTGCCTGGAGTGTAGGGGCTAGCGGGGGGACCCAAGAGACCCAGTACTTC.

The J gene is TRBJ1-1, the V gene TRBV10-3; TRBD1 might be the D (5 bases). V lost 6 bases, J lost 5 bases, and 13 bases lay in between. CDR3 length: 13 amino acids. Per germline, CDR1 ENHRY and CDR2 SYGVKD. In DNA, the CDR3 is TGTGCCATCAGGGGGACGGGGGAAACTGAAGCTTTCTTT. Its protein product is CAIRGTGETEAFF.

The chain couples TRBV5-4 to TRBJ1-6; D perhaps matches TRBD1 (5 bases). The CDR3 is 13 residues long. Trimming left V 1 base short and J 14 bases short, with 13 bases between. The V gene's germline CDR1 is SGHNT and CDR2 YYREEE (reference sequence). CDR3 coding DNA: TGTGCCAGCAGCTTGAAGGGCGTAGGGGCCCTCCACTTT. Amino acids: CASSLKGVGALHF.

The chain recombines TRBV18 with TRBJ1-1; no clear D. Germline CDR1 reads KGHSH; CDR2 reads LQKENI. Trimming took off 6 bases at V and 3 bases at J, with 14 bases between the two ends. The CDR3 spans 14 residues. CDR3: CASSSGGRHTEAFF. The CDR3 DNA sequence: TGTGCCAGCTCCTCTGGTGGGAGGCACACTGAAGCTTTCTTT.

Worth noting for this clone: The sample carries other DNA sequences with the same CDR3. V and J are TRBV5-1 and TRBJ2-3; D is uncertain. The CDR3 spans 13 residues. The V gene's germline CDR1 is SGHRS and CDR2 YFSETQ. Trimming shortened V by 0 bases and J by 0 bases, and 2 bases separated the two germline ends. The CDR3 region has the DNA TGCGCCAGCAGCTTGGCTAGCACAGATACGCAGTATTTT. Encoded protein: CASSLASTDTQYF.

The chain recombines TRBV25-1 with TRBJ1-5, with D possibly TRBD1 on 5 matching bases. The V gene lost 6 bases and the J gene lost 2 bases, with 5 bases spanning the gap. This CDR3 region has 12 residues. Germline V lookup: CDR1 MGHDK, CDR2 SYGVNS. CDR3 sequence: CASSRGNQPQHF. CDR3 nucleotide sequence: TGTGCCAGCAGCAGGGGCAATCAGCCCCAGCATTTT.

The CDR3 sequence is CASSRRPGRPGSYTF. DNA of the CDR3: TGTGCCAGCAGCCGAAGACCCGGACGGCCGGGGTCCTACACCTTC. The chain is built from TRBV13 and TRBJ1-2; D unclear. CDR1 and CDR2 from the germline V gene are PRHDT and FYEKMQ (reference sequence). Trimming shortened V by 5 bases and J by 10 bases, and 23 bases separated the two germline ends. The CDR3 contains 15 residues.